These 11 T cell receptor beta chains were sequenced from one sample in a study of T cell responses to AZD1222 COVID-19 vaccine. The repertoire was sequenced with immunoSEQ multiplex PCR; TCRdb's copy has only in-frame clones and lacks some. The data contain approximately 110,000 clones, roughly 89% of them singletons. Source: peripheral blood, taken on day 0 of AZD1222 vaccination. Receptors originate from an adult in good health.

The genes are TRBV2 and TRBJ2-5; D remains unclear. Germline CDR1 and CDR2: SNHLY and FYNNEI. Trimming removed 7 bases from V and 0 bases from J, with 12 bases in between. The CDR3 has 14 amino acids. In nucleotides, the CDR3 is TGTGCCAGCACCCCAGCCAGGTACCAAGAGACCCAGTACTTC. It yields the protein CASTPARYQETQYF.

The chain has TRBV6-6 and TRBJ2-3; D is uncertain. The CDR3 extends over 12 amino acids. Germline V lookup: CDR1 MNHNY, CDR2 SVGAGI (reference sequence). With 3 bases removed from V and 4 bases from J, the gap between germline ends came to 5 bases. The CDR3 bases are TGTGCCAGCAGTTATTTGGCAGATACGCAGTATTTT. This codes for CASSYLADTQYF.

This chain links TRBV6-1 with TRBJ2-6, with D unclear. The CDR3 sequence is 17 residues long. Germline CDR1 is MNHNS and CDR2 is SASEGT. The V gene lost 0 bases and the J gene lost 0 bases, with 9 bases spanning the gap. Here the CDR3 DNA reads TGTGCCAGCAGTGAAGCCTACGGCCACTCTGGGGCCAACGTCCTGACTTTC. Protein: CASSEAYGHSGANVLTF.

This rearrangement joins TRBV12-3 or TRBV12-4 to TRBJ2-3; D not resolved. The CDR3 covers 12 residues. Between the trimmed V and J ends, which lost 5 bases and 0 bases, there was a span of 3 bases. CDR3 sequence reads: CASSASTDTQYF. DNA of the CDR3: TGTGCCAGCAGTGCTAGCACAGATACGCAGTATTTT.

The chain carries TRBV18 and TRBJ1-1; TRBD1 agrees at 10 bases. J lost 0 bases, V lost 3 bases, and 4 bases had no gene match. Germline V gives CDR1 KGHSH, CDR2 LQKENI. This CDR3 has 16 amino acids. As DNA, the CDR3 is TGTGCCAGCTCACCTAGGGACAGGGGCTTGAACACTGAAGCTTTCTTT. Translated, it gives CASSPRDRGLNTEAFF.

This clone has only a few counts. The V gene is TRBV19, the J gene TRBJ2-7; 12 bases match TRBD2. V lost 6 bases, J lost 7 bases, and 13 bases stayed unmatched. The germline CDR1 and CDR2 sequences are LNHDA and SQIVND (reference sequence). This CDR3 is built from 16 residues. The CDR3, as DNA: TGTGCCAGTAGCTCAGCATCTAGCGGGAGGGCAGGAGAGCAGTACTTC. Encoded protein: CASSSASSGRAGEQYF. Supplemented by reference TRBV19 and TRBJ2-7, the full variable domain reads DGGITQSPKYLFRKEGQNVTLSCEQNLNHDAMYWYRQDPGQGLRLIYYSQIVNDFQKGDIAEGYSVSREKKESFPLTVTSAQKNPTAFYLCASSSASSGRAGEQYFGPGTRLTVT.

This sequence joins TRBV19 and TRBJ1-1, with D possibly being TRBD1 (5 bases). Germline-derived CDR1 and CDR2 are LNHDA and SQIVND (reference sequence). With 8 bases removed from V and 0 bases from J, the gap between germline ends came to 16 bases. The CDR3 sequence is 15 residues long. This chain's CDR3 is CASGMGRGLNTEAFF. In DNA, the CDR3 is TGTGCCAGTGGGATGGGAAGGGGACTGAACACTGAAGCTTTCTTT.

The chain has TRBV27 and TRBJ2-1; 14 bases line up with TRBD2. There are 15 residues in the CDR3. Germline CDR1 MNHEY, CDR2 SMNVEV (reference sequence). Trimming at V came to 5 bases and at J to 9 bases, leaving 6 bases not matched to a gene. CDR3 DNA: TGTGCCAGCAGTACGGGACTAGCGGGAGTGGGTGAGCAGTTCTTC. Translating it yields CASSTGLAGVGEQFF.

The chain couples TRBV6-1 to TRBJ2-7; 11 nucleotides align to TRBD1. Germline assignment: CDR1 MNHNS and CDR2 SASEGT. The CDR3 is 15 amino acids. After removal of 1 base from V and 9 bases from J, the junction contained 8 bases not matched to a gene. The CDR3 DNA is TGTGCCAGCAGTGAAGTCGGGACAGGGGGAAATTGGCAGTACTTC. Its protein is CASSEVGTGGNWQYF.

The chain employs TRBV5-1 and TRBJ1-3; 7 positions match TRBD1. The CDR3 length is 14 residues. Trimming cost V 4 bases and J 8 bases; bases outside gene matches: 9. Germline loops: CDR1 SGHRS, CDR2 YFSETQ. Here the CDR3 reads CASSRGQVGDTIYF. The DNA for the CDR3 is TGCGCCAGCAGCCGAGGACAGGTGGGGGACACCATATATTTT.

The chain is built from TRBV27 and TRBJ2-1; TRBD2 matches 8 bases. From germline, CDR1 is MNHEY and CDR2 SMNVEV (reference sequence). J lost 6 bases, V lost 6 bases, and 10 bases had no gene match. CDR3 length: 15 amino acids. CDR3: CASRPPFAGGNEQFF. The CDR3 DNA follows: TGTGCCAGCAGACCCCCGTTCGCGGGGGGCAATGAGCAGTTCTTC.